The 4 T cell receptor beta chains below come from one sample, sequenced in a study of CD8 T cells in ankylosing spondylitis. Findings of the study overall: Fewer than 10 highly homologous variants formed a TCR beta motif that appeared characteristic of ankylosing spondylitis blood.

The antigens of these receptors remain unknown. TCRdb re-analysed the 5' RACE reads in MiXCR, keeping a single row per CDR3 protein. The sample contains about 540,000 distinct CDR3 sequences, about 12% of which appear only once. Source material: blood, either unsorted or a sorted T cell fraction (not recorded which). These TCRs come from a male donor with ankylosing spondylitis.

This clonotype has more than one count but fewer than ten. The V and J genes are TRBV3-1 and TRBJ1-2, with D tentatively TRBD1 (5 bases). CDR3 length: 15 amino acids. Trimming removed 1 base at V and 2 bases at J, with 11 bases between. Germline V gene lookup returns CDR1 LGHDT and CDR2 YNNKEL (reference sequence). CDR3 protein: CASSQGPQGNYGYTF. The CDR3 DNA is TGTGCCAGCAGCCAAGGGCCTCAGGGCAACTATGGCTACACCTTC.

The chain is built from TRBV6-1 and TRBJ1-2, with D unresolved. CDR1 is MNHNS, CDR2 SASEGT, per germline. This CDR3 comprises 15 residues. The germline V and J ends were trimmed by 3 bases and 6 bases, with 17 bases remaining between them. In DNA, the CDR3 is TGTGCCAGCAGTGACTTAAACGCGCAGAGTCATGGCTACACCTTC. Its translation is CASSDLNAQSHGYTF.

The chain recombines TRBV20-1 with TRBJ1-1, with 10 nucleotides matching TRBD1. The ends lost 2 bases at V and 7 bases at J; junction bases unmatched: 4. The V gene's germline CDR1 is DFQATT and CDR2 SNEGSKA (reference sequence). CDR3 length: 13 residues. CDR3 DNA: TGCAGTGCTAGAAAGGACAGGGGGATTGAAGCTTTCTTT. Its protein product is CSARKDRGIEAFF.

This clonotype was recorded a few times. The chain couples TRBV11-2 to TRBJ2-5, with 7 positions matching TRBD2. The CDR3 has 14 amino acids. Trimming cost V 4 bases and J 2 bases; bases outside gene matches: 4. Germline assignment: CDR1 SGHAT and CDR2 FQNNGV. In DNA form, the CDR3 reads TGTGCCAGCAGCTCGAGGGAGGGTCAAGAGACCCAGTACTTC. Its protein product is CASSSREGQETQYF.